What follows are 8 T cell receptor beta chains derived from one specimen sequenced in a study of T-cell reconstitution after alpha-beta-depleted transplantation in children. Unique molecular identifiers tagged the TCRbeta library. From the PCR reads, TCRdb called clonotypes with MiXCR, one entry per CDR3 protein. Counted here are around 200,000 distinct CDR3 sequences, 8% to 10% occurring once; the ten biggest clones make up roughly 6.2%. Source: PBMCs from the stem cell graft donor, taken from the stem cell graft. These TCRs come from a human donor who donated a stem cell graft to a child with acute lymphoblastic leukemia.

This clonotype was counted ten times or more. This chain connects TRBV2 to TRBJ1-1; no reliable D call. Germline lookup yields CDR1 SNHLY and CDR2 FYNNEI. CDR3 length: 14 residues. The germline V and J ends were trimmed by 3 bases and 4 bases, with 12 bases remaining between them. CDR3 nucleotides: TGTGCCAGCAGTGATCGTCCAGGTAGCACTGAAGCTTTCTTT. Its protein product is CASSDRPGSTEAFF.

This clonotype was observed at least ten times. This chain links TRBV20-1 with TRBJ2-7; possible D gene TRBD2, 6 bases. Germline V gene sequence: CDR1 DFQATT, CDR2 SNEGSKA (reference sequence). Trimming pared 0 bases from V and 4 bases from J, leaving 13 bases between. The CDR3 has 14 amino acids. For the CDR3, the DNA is TGCAGTGCTAGAGAAACCGGGGGAGGATACGAGCAGTACTTC. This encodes CSARETGGGYEQYF.

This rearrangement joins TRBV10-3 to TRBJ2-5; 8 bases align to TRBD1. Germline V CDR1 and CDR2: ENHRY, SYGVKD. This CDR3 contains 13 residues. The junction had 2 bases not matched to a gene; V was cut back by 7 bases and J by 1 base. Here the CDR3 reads CAITRGPQETQYF. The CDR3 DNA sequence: TGTGCCATCACCAGGGGGCCCCAAGAGACCCAGTACTTC.

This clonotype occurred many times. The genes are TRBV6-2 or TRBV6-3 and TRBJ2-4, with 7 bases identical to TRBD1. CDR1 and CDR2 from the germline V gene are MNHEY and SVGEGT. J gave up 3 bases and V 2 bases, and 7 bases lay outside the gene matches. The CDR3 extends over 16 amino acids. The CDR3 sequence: CASSYGQEPYKNIQYF. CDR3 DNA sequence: TGTGCCAGCAGTTACGGACAGGAACCTTACAAAAACATTCAGTACTTC.

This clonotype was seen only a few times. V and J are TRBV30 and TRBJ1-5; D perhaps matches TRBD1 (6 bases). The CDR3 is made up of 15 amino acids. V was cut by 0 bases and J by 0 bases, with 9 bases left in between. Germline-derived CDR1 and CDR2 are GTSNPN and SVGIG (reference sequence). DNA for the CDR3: TGTGCCTGGAGTGTGATGGGGGCTAGCAATCAGCCCCAGCATTTT. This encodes CAWSVMGASNQPQHF.

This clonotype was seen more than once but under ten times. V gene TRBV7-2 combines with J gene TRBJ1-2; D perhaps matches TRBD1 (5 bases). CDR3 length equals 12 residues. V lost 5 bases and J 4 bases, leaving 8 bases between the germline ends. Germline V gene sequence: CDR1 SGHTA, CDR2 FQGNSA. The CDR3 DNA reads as TGTGCCAGCAGCCCTAGGGGCTATGGCTACACCTTC. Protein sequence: CASSPRGYGYTF.

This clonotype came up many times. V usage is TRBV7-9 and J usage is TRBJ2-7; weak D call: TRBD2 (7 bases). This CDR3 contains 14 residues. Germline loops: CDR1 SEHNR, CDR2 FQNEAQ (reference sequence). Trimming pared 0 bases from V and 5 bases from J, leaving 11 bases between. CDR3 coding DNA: TGTGCCAGCAGCTTAGCGCGGGGGCGCGACGAGCAGTACTTC. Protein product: CASSLARGRDEQYF.

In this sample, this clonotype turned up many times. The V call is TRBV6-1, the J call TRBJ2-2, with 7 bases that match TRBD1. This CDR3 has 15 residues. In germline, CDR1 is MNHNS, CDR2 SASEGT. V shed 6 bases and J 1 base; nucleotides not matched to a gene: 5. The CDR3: CASRPGTENTGELFF. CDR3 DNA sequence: TGTGCCAGCAGGCCCGGGACAGAGAACACCGGGGAGCTGTTTTTT.